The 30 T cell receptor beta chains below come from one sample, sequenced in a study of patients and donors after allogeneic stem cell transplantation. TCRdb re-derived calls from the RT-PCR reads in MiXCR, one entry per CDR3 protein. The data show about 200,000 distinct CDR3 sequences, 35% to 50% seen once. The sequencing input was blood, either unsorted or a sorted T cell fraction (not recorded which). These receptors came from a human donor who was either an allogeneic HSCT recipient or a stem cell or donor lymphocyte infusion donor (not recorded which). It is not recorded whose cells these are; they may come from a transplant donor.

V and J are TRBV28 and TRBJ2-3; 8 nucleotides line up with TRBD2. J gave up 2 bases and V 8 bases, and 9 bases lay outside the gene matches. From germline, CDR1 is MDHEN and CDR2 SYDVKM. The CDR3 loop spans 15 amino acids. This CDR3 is CASSGPGGDTDTQYF. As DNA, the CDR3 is TGTGCCAGCTCAGGACCGGGGGGGGACACAGATACGCAGTATTTT. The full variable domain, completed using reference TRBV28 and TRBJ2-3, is DVKVTQSSRYLVKRTGEKVFLECVQDMDHENMFWYRQDPGLGLRLIYFSYDVKMKEKGDIPEGYSVSREKKERFSLILESASTNQTSMYLCASSGPGGDTDTQYFGPGTRLTVL.

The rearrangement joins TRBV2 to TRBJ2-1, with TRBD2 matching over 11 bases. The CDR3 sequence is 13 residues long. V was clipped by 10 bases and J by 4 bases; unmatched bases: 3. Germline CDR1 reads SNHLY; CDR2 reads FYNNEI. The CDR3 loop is CATWTSGYNEQFF. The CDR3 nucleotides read TGTGCCACTTGGACTAGCGGGTACAATGAGCAGTTCTTC.

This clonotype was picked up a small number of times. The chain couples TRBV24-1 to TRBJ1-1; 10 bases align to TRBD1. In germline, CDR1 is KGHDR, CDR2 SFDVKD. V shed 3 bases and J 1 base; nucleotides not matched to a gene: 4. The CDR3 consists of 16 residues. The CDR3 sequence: CATSDRQGAQNTEAFF. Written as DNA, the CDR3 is TGTGCCACCAGTGATCGACAGGGGGCACAGAACACTGAAGCTTTCTTT.

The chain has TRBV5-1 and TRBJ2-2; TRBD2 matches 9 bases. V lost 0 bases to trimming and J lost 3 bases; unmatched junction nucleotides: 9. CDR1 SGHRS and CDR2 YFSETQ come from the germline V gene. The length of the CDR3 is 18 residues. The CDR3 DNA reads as TGCGCCAGCAGCTTGGCGCGAGCGGGAGGTTCGTACACCGGGGAGCTGTTTTTT. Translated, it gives CASSLARAGGSYTGELFF.

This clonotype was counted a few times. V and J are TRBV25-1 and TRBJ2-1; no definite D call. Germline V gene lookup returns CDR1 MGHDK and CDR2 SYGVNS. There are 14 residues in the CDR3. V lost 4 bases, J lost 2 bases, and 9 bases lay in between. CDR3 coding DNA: TGTGCCAGCAGTGGTTCTATCCCCTACAATGAGCAGTTCTTC. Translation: CASSGSIPYNEQFF.

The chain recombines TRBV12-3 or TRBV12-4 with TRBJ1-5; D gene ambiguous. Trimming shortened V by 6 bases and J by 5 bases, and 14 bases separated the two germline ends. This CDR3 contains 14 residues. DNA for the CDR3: TGTGCCAGCAGCCGTCTCCATGGCTATCAGCCCCAGCATTTT. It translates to CASSRLHGYQPQHF.

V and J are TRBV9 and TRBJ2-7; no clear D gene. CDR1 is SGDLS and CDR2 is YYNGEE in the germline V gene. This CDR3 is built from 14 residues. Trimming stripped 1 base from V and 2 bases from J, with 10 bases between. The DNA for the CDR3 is TGTGCCAGCAGCGTACAGCCTACGACCTACGAGCAGTACTTC. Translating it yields CASSVQPTTYEQYF.

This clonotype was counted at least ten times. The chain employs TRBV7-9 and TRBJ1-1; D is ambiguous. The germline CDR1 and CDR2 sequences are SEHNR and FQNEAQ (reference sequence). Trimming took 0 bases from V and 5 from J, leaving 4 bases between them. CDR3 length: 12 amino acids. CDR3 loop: CASSLAFTEAFF. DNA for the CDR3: TGTGCCAGCAGCTTAGCGTTTACTGAAGCTTTCTTT.

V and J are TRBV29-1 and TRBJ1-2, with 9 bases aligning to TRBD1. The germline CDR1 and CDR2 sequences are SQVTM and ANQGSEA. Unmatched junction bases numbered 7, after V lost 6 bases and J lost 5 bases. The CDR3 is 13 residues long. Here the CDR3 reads CSVLQGAEYGYTF. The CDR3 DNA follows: TGCAGCGTATTACAGGGGGCGGAGTATGGCTACACCTTC.

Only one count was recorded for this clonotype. CDR3 sequence (DNA): TGTGCCAGCAGCGCCCAGGGCTCAAGGGTTAATGAGCAGTTCTTC. Its protein is CASSAQGSRVNEQFF. The chain couples TRBV9 to TRBJ2-1; a weak D match, TRBD1 (5 bases). V was shortened by 3 bases and J by 7 bases, with 17 bases between the two germline ends. CDR3 length: 15 residues. CDR1 is SGDLS, CDR2 YYNGEE, per germline. Full variable domain (missing parts from reference TRBV9 and TRBJ2-1): DSGVTQTPKHLITATGQRVTLRCSPRSGDLSVYWYQQSLDQGLQFLIQYYNGEERAKGNILERFSAQQFPDLHSELNLSSLELGDSALYFCASSAQGSRVNEQFFGPGTRLTVL.

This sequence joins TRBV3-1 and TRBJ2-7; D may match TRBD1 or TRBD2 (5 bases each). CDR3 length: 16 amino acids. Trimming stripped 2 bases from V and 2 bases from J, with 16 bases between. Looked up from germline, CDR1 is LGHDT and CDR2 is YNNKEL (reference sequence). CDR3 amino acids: CASSQLVVGPTYEQYF. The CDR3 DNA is TGTGCCAGCAGCCAATTGGTAGTGGGACCCACCTACGAGCAGTACTTC.

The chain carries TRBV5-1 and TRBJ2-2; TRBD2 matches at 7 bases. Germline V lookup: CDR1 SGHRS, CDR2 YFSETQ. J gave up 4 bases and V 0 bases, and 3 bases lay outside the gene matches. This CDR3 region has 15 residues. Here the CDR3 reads CASSLGPSGTGELFF. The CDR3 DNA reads TGCGCCAGCAGCTTGGGCCCTAGCGGCACCGGGGAGCTGTTTTTT.

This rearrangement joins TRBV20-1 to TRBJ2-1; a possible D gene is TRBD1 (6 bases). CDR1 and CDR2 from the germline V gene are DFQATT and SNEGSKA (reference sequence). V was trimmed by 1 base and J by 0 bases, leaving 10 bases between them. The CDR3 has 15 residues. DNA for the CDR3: TGCAGTGCTAGAGTAGGACAGAGCTCCTACAATGAGCAGTTCTTC. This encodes CSARVGQSSYNEQFF.

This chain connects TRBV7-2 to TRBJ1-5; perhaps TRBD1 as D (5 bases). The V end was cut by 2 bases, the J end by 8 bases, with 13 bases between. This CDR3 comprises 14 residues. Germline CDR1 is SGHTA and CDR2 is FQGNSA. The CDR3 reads CASSLSGLGEPQHF. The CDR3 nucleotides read TGTGCCAGCAGCTTATCAGGGCTCGGGGAGCCCCAGCATTTT.

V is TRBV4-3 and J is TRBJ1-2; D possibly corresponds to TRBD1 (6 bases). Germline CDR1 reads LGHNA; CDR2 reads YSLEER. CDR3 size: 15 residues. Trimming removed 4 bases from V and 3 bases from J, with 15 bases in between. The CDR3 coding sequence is TGCGCCAGCAGCCGTGCTCGGGGGCGCCACTATGGCTACACCTTC. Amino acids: CASSRARGRHYGYTF.

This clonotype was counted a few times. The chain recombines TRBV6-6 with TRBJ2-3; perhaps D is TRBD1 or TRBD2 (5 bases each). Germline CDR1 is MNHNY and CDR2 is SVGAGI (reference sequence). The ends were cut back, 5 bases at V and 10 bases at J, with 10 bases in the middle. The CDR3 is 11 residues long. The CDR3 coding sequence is TGTGCCAGCAGTCTAGGGGACCCGCAGTATTTT. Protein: CASSLGDPQYF.

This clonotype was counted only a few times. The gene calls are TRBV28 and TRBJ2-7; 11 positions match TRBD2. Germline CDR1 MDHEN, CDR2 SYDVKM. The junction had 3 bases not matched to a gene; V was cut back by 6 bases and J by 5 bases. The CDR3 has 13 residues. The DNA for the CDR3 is TGTGCCAGCAGACTAGCGGGAGCGCACGAGCAGTACTTC. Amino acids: CASRLAGAHEQYF.

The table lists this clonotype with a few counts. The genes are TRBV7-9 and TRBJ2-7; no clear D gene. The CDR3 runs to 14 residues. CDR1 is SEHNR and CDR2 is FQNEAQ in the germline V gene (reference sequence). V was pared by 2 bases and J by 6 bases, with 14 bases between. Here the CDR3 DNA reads TGTGCCAGCAGCTTAAGCATAGCTCGTGCCGAGCAGTACTTC. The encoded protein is CASSLSIARAEQYF.

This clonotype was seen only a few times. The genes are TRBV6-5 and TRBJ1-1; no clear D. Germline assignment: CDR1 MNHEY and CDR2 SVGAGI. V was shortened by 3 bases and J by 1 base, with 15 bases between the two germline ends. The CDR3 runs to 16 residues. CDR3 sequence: CASSYAPWRENTEAFF. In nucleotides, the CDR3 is TGTGCCAGCAGTTATGCCCCTTGGCGGGAGAACACTGAAGCTTTCTTT.

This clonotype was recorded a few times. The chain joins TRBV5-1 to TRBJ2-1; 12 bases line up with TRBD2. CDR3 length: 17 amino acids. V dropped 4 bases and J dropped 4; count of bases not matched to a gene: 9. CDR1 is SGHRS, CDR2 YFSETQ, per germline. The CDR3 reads CASSGLAGRGGYNEQFF. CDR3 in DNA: TGCGCCAGCAGCGGACTAGCGGGAAGAGGGGGTTACAATGAGCAGTTCTTC.

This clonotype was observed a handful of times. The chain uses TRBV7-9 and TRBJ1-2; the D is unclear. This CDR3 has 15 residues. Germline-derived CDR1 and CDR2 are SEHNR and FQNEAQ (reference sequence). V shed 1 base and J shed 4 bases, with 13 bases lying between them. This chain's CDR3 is CASSLVSAESYGYTF. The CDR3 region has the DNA TGTGCCAGCAGCTTAGTGTCGGCCGAAAGCTATGGCTACACCTTC.

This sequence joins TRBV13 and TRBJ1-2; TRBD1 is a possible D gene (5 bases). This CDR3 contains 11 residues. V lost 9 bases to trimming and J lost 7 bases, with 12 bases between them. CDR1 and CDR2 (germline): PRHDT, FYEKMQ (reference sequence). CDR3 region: CASQRQLGYTF. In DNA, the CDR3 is TGTGCCAGTCAACGACAGCTTGGCTACACCTTC.

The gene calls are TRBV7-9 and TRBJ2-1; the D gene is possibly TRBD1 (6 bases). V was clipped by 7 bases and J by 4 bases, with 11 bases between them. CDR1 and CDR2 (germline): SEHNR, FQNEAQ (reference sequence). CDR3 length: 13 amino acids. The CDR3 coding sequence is TGTGCCAGCAACAAGGGGGAGTACAATGAGCAGTTCTTC. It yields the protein CASNKGEYNEQFF.

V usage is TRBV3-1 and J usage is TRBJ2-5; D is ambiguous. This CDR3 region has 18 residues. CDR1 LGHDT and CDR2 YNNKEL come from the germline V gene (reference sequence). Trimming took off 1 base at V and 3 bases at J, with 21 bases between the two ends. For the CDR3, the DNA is TGTGCCAGCAGCCAAGGGGTCTGGGAACGATCTCCGGAAGAGACCCAGTACTTC. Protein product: CASSQGVWERSPEETQYF.

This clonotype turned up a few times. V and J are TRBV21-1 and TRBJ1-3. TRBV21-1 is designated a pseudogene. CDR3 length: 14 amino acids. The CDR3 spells CASTPDSSGNTIYF. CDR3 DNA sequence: TGTGCCAGCACCCCAGACAGCTCTGGAAACACCATATATTTT.

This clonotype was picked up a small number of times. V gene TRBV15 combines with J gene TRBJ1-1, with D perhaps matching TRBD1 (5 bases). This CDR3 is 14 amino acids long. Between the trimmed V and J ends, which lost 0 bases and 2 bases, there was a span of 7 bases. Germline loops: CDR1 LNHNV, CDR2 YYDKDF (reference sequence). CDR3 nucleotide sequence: TGTGCCACCAGCAGAGAGGGGGGAAACACTGAAGCTTTCTTT. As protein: CATSREGGNTEAFF.

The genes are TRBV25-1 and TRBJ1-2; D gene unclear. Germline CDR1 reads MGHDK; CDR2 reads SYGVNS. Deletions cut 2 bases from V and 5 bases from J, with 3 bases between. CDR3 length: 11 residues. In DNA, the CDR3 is TGTGCCAGCAGTGAACTTTATGGCTACACCTTC. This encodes CASSELYGYTF.

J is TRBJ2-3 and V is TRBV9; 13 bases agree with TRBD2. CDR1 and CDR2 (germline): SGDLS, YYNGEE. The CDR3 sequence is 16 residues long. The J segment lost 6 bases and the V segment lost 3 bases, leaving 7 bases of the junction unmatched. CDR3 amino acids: CASSAATSGRSDTQYF. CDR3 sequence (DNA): TGTGCCAGCAGCGCCGCGACTAGCGGGAGGTCGGATACGCAGTATTTT.

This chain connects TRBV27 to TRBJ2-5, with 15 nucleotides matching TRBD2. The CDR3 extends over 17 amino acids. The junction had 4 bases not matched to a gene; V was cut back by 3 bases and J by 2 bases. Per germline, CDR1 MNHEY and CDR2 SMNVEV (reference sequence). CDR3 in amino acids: CASSFPGTSGRQETQYF. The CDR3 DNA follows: TGTGCCAGCAGTTTTCCCGGGACTAGCGGGAGGCAAGAGACCCAGTACTTC.

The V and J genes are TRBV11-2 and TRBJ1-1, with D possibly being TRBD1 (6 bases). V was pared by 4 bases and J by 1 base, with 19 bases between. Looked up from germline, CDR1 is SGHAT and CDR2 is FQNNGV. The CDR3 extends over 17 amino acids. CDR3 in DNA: TGTGCCAGCAGCTACTCCGGGACATTGAGCCCGAACACTGAAGCTTTCTTT. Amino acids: CASSYSGTLSPNTEAFF.